The source of this TCR beta chain is a study of T-cell memory formation after mild COVID-19. TCRdb processed the 5' RACE reads anew with MiXCR; each CDR3 protein has one entry. This table has 130,000 to 150,000 distinct CDR3 sequences, 6% to 7% appearing once. Germline V CDR1 and CDR2: SGHVS, FQNEAQ. The CDR3 loop spans 14 amino acids. V lost 3 bases, J lost 4 bases, and 9 bases lay in between. This clonotype appeared many times. The sequence came from an adult woman who had mild COVID-19 (a few samples of this study predate the infection). Cell type and time point are not known. Material for sequencing was PBMCs or a T cell subset sorted from them (not recorded which). This chain uses TRBV7-8 with TRBJ2-2; D gene uncertain. CDR3 region: CASSFRAGTGELFF. In DNA, the CDR3 is TGTGCCAGCAGCTTCCGGGCTGGCACCGGGGAGCTGTTTTTT. The entire variable domain, with the rest obtained from reference TRBV7-8 and TRBJ2-2, is as follows: GAGVSQSPRYKVAKRGQDVALRCDPISGHVSLFWYQQALGQGPEFLTYFQNEAQLDKSGLPSDRFFAERPEGSVSTLKIQRTQQEDSAVYLCASSFRAGTGELFFGEGSRLTVL.